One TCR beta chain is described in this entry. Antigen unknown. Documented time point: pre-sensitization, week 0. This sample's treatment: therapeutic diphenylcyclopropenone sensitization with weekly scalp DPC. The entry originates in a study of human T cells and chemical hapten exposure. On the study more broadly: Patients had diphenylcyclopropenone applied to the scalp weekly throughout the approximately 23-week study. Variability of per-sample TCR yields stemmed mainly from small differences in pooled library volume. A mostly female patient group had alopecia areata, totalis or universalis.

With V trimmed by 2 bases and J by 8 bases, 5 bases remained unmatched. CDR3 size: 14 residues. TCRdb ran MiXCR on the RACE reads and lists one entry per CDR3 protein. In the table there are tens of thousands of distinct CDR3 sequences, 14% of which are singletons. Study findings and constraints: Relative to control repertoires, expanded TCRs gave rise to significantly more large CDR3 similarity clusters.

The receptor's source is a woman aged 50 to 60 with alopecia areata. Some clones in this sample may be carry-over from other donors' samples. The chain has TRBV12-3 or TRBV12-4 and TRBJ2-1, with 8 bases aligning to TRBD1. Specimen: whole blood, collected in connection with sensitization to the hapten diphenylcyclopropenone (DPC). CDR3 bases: TGTGCCAGCAGTTTACCGGCAGGGGGCGATGAGCAGTTCTTC. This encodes CASSLPAGGDEQFF.